The 32 T cell receptor beta chains below all came from one sample that was sequenced in a study of blood T cell repertoires in COVID-19. Profiled with immunoSEQ multiplex PCR; TCRdb holds only in-frame clones, not every one. The sample has some 110,000 clones; approximately 78% are singletons. The material sequenced was peripheral blood. The receptors derive from a man between 65 and 85 years old with acute or convalescent COVID-19.

The rearrangement links TRBV5-1 to TRBJ2-1; tentative D call: TRBD1 (5 bases). V was shortened by 1 base and J by 9 bases, with 14 bases between the two germline ends. The length of the CDR3 is 14 residues. Germline assignment: CDR1 SGHRS and CDR2 YFSETQ. This CDR3 reads CASSLPQGTGEQFF. The CDR3 DNA sequence: TGCGCCAGCAGCTTGCCCCAGGGTACGGGTGAGCAGTTCTTC.

V gene TRBV3-1 (or the pseudogene TRBV3-2) combines with J gene TRBJ2-1; 7 nucleotides match TRBD2. Germline CDR1 and CDR2: LGHDT and YNNKEL (reference sequence). The CDR3 is made up of 18 amino acids. J lost 4 bases, V lost 1 base, and 13 bases had no gene match. The CDR3 nucleotides read TGTGCCAGCAGCCAAGGGGGGGGAGGAGGGATCGGGTACAATGAGCAGTTCTTC. It translates to CASSQGGGGGIGYNEQFF.

V gene TRBV15 combines with J gene TRBJ1-1; D is unclear. Deletions cut 4 bases from V and 0 bases from J, with 15 bases between. The CDR3 runs 16 residues. Germline V lookup: CDR1 LNHNV, CDR2 YYDKDF (reference sequence). CDR3 amino acids: CATSTTLPVLNTEAFF. The DNA of the CDR3 is TGTGCCACCAGCACCACTCTCCCCGTGTTGAACACTGAAGCTTTCTTT. The complete variable domain, with remaining parts taken from reference TRBV15 and TRBJ1-1, reads DAMVIQNPRYQVTQFGKPVTLSCSQTLNHNVMYWYQQKSSQAPKLLFHYYDKDFNNEADTPDNFQSRRPNTSFCFLDIRSPGLGDTAMYLCATSTTLPVLNTEAFFGQGTRLTVV.

The rearrangement links TRBV6-5 to TRBJ1-6, with D perhaps matching TRBD1 (6 bases). V lost 7 bases to trimming and J lost 9 bases, with 13 bases between them. Germline assignment: CDR1 MNHEY and CDR2 SVGAGI. CDR3 length: 13 amino acids. The CDR3 DNA is TGTGCCAGCAAGCAGGGGCCGGTTTCACCCCTCCACTTT. Amino acids: CASKQGPVSPLHF.

The V gene is TRBV5-1, the J gene TRBJ1-6, with a weak D call TRBD1 (5 bases). CDR3 length: 13 amino acids. The V and J ends lost 0 bases and 14 bases respectively, with 12 bases between them. Germline V gene sequence: CDR1 SGHRS, CDR2 YFSETQ. The CDR3 loop reads CASSLGAGQSLHF. The CDR3 DNA reads as TGCGCCAGCAGCTTGGGGGCCGGACAATCCCTCCACTTT.

This sequence joins TRBV11-2 and TRBJ2-1; the D gene is possibly TRBD2 (7 bases). From germline, CDR1 is SGHAT and CDR2 FQNNGV. This CDR3 has 13 amino acids. V shed 8 bases and J shed 1 base, with 9 bases lying between them. The CDR3 loop reads CASGGASYNEQFF. In DNA form, the CDR3 reads TGTGCCAGCGGGGGGGCATCCTACAATGAGCAGTTCTTC. The whole variable domain, filled in from reference TRBV11-2 and TRBJ2-1, reads EAGVAQSPRYKIIEKRQSVAFWCNPISGHATLYWYQQILGQGPKLLIQFQNNGVVDDSQLPKDRFSAERLKGVDSTLKIQPAKLEDSAVYLCASGGASYNEQFFGPGTRLTVL.

The V and J genes are TRBV7-9 and TRBJ1-6, with 8 bases that match TRBD1. The CDR3 totals 15 residues. Germline V lookup: CDR1 SEHNR, CDR2 FQNEAQ (reference sequence). After removal of 5 bases from V and 7 bases from J, the junction contained 7 bases not matched to a gene. The CDR3 bases are TGTGCCAGCAGCAGCCGGGACAGGCCAAATTCACCCCTCCACTTT. Translation gives CASSSRDRPNSPLHF.

V gene TRBV15 combines with J gene TRBJ2-7; a weak D match, TRBD2 (6 bases). Germline V gene lookup returns CDR1 LNHNV and CDR2 YYDKDF (reference sequence). V was trimmed by 0 bases and J by 9 bases, leaving 18 bases between them. The CDR3 spans 15 residues. DNA of the CDR3: TGTGCCACCAGCAGAGACCACGGGGACTCCGTTCGGCAGTACTTC. The encoded protein is CATSRDHGDSVRQYF.

The J gene is TRBJ1-2, the V gene TRBV5-1, with a possible D match to TRBD1 (6 bases). Trimming took 3 bases from V and 4 from J, leaving 19 bases between them. This CDR3 region has 16 residues. Germline V CDR1 and CDR2: SGHRS, YFSETQ. Written as DNA, the CDR3 is TGCGCCAGCAGCTCGGGCGTGGGGGCGCAGGGCTATGGCTACACCTTC. Encoded protein: CASSSGVGAQGYGYTF. Full variable domain (rest looked up from reference TRBV5-1 and TRBJ1-2): KAGVTQTPRYLIKTRGQQVTLSCSPISGHRSVSWYQQTPGQGLQFLFEYFSETQRNKGNFPGRFSGRQFSNSRSEMNVSTLELGDSALYLCASSSGVGAQGYGYTFGSGTRLTVV.

V usage is TRBV7-9 and J usage is TRBJ1-5, with D uncertain. The CDR3 length is 17 residues. The germline V gene has CDR1 SEHNR and CDR2 FQNEAQ (reference sequence). The V end lost 8 bases, the J end lost 0 bases, and 20 bases lay between the germline ends. CDR3 in amino acids: CASGRGSLDYSNQPQHF. The CDR3 DNA reads TGTGCCAGCGGACGGGGTTCCCTCGACTATAGCAATCAGCCCCAGCATTTT. Using reference TRBV7-9 and TRBJ1-5 for the parts outside the CDR3, the full variable domain is DTGVSQNPRHKITKRGQNVTFRCDPISEHNRLYWYRQTLGQGPEFLTYFQNEAQLEKSRLLSDRFSAERPKGSFSTLEIQRTEQGDSAMYLCASGRGSLDYSNQPQHFGDGTRLSIL.

The CDR3 loop reads CASSSQDRGQTEAFF. In nucleotides, the CDR3 is TGTGCCAGTAGTTCCCAGGACAGGGGGCAGACTGAAGCTTTCTTT. This chain connects TRBV19 to TRBJ1-1; TRBD1 matches 11 bases. V gave up 5 bases and J gave up 5 bases; unmatched junction bases: 7. Germline CDR1 is LNHDA and CDR2 is SQIVND (reference sequence). CDR3 length equals 15 residues.

The chain employs TRBV18 and TRBJ2-7; perhaps TRBD2 as D (5 bases). Per the germline V gene, CDR1 is KGHSH and CDR2 is LQKENI. Trimming shortened V by 3 bases and J by 5 bases, and 8 bases separated the two germline ends. There are 12 residues in the CDR3. The CDR3, as DNA: TGTGCCAGCTCACCGATGGGAGACGAGCAGTACTTC. As protein: CASSPMGDEQYF. Combining the CDR3 with reference TRBV18 and TRBJ2-7 gives the whole variable domain NAGVMQNPRHLVRRRGQEARLRCSPMKGHSHVYWYRQLPEEGLKFMVYLQKENIIDESGMPKERFSAEFPKEGPSILRIQQVVRGDSAAYFCASSPMGDEQYFGPGTRLTVT.

This clone appeared a single time. V gene TRBV3-1 (or the pseudogene TRBV3-2) combines with J gene TRBJ1-1; D is perhaps TRBD1 (6 bases). This CDR3 has 18 residues. In germline, CDR1 is LGHDT, CDR2 YNNKEL (reference sequence). The V gene lost 4 bases and the J gene lost 1 base, with 22 bases spanning the gap. Here the CDR3 reads CASSLSRGGGRRNTEAFF. The CDR3 nucleotides read TGTGCCAGCAGCCTATCACGAGGGGGGGGCCGGAGGAACACTGAAGCTTTCTTT.

The gene calls are TRBV5-1 and TRBJ1-4; 7 bases match TRBD1. The CDR3 is made up of 17 amino acids. V lost 0 bases and J lost 4; bases outside the gene matches: 9. Germline lookup yields CDR1 SGHRS and CDR2 YFSETQ. DNA for the CDR3: TGCGCCAGCAGCTTGGGAGGCAGGGGGGCGAATAATGAAAAACTGTTTTTT. Translation: CASSLGGRGANNEKLFF.

The chain carries TRBV5-1 and TRBJ2-2, with 12 bases identical to TRBD2. Trimming at V came to 4 bases and at J to 6 bases, leaving 4 bases not matched to a gene. Germline assignment: CDR1 SGHRS and CDR2 YFSETQ. The CDR3 covers 15 residues. The DNA of the CDR3 is TGCGCCAGCAGCCGGGGGACTAGCGGGTCCGGGGAGCTGTTTTTT. Amino acids: CASSRGTSGSGELFF.

The genes are TRBV5-8 and TRBJ2-7; D ambiguous. Trimming shortened V by 7 bases and J by 0 bases, and 11 bases separated the two germline ends. The CDR3 length is 13 residues. In germline, CDR1 is SGHTS, CDR2 YDEGEE. For the CDR3, the DNA is TGTGCCAGCCTCACTCGAAGCTCCTACGAGCAGTACTTC. Translating gives CASLTRSSYEQYF.

The rearrangement links TRBV5-1 to TRBJ2-7; 9 nucleotides align to TRBD1. CDR1 and CDR2 (germline): SGHRS, YFSETQ. J lost 2 bases, V lost 1 base, and 7 bases had no gene match. The CDR3 runs to 16 residues. This CDR3 reads CASSLFGTGSTYEQYF. In DNA form, the CDR3 reads TGCGCCAGCAGCTTGTTTGGGACAGGGTCGACCTACGAGCAGTACTTC. The whole variable domain, filled in from reference TRBV5-1 and TRBJ2-7, reads KAGVTQTPRYLIKTRGQQVTLSCSPISGHRSVSWYQQTPGQGLQFLFEYFSETQRNKGNFPGRFSGRQFSNSRSEMNVSTLELGDSALYLCASSLFGTGSTYEQYFGPGTRLTVT.

The chain couples TRBV19 to TRBJ1-1, with 7 nucleotides matching TRBD1. V shed 10 bases and J 1 base; nucleotides not matched to a gene: 3. Looked up from germline, CDR1 is LNHDA and CDR2 is SQIVND (reference sequence). The CDR3 extends over 12 amino acids. The DNA of the CDR3 is TGTGCCACCCACAGGGGGAACACTGAAGCTTTCTTT. Translated: CATHRGNTEAFF.

The sample holds a few counts of this clone. The chain couples TRBV7-9 to TRBJ1-4; 8 bases line up with TRBD1. Germline assignment: CDR1 SEHNR and CDR2 FQNEAQ (reference sequence). The CDR3 has 18 amino acids. V trimming: 5 bases; J trimming: 3 bases; junction bases outside the gene matches: 14. CDR3 protein: CASSRVAGGSFSNEKLFF. For the CDR3, the DNA is TGTGCCAGCAGCCGGGTAGCAGGGGGCAGCTTTTCTAATGAAAAACTGTTTTTT.

This clone has a handful of counts. The V and J genes are TRBV4-2 and TRBJ1-2, with 7 bases lining up with TRBD1. The germline V gene encodes CDR1 LGHNA and CDR2 YNFKEQ. Germline trimming cut 1 base from V and 5 bases from J; bases unmatched to any gene: 4. The CDR3 is made up of 14 amino acids. CDR3 nucleotide sequence: TGTGCCAGCAGCCAAGGTGGACAGGCATATGGCTACACCTTC. Translating gives CASSQGGQAYGYTF.

The gene calls are TRBV5-1 and TRBJ2-2, with 13 bases matching TRBD2. Germline trimming cut 0 bases from V and 4 bases from J; bases unmatched to any gene: 6. This CDR3 contains 18 residues. Germline V gene data show CDR1 as SGHRS and CDR2 as YFSETQ. This CDR3 reads CASSLGLAGGGVTGELFF. CDR3 coding DNA: TGCGCCAGCAGCTTGGGACTAGCGGGAGGAGGGGTCACCGGGGAGCTGTTTTTT.

The rearrangement joins TRBV11-2 to TRBJ2-2; TRBD2 matches at 10 bases. After removal of 8 bases from V and 9 bases from J, the junction contained 9 bases not matched to a gene. The CDR3 extends over 14 amino acids. Germline-derived CDR1 and CDR2 are SGHAT and FQNNGV. Written as DNA, the CDR3 is TGTGCCAGCCGAGCGGGGGGGCAGGATCGGGAGCTGTTTTTT. Protein product: CASRAGGQDRELFF.

The V gene is TRBV28, the J gene TRBJ2-7, with 8 bases matching TRBD1. Germline values: CDR1 MDHEN, CDR2 SYDVKM. The V gene end was trimmed by 2 bases and the J gene end by 3 bases; junction bases not matched to a gene: 15. The CDR3 totals 18 residues. The CDR3 DNA reads TGTGCCAGCAGTTTACCCGGGACAGGAATCTCTGCAAACTACGAGCAGTACTTC. As protein: CASSLPGTGISANYEQYF. Drawing the rest from reference TRBV28 and TRBJ2-7, the complete variable domain is DVKVTQSSRYLVKRTGEKVFLECVQDMDHENMFWYRQDPGLGLRLIYFSYDVKMKEKGDIPEGYSVSREKKERFSLILESASTNQTSMYLCASSLPGTGISANYEQYFGPGTRLTVT.

This clone showed up just a few times. The chain employs TRBV28 and TRBJ2-2; 9 bases line up with TRBD1. CDR1 MDHEN and CDR2 SYDVKM come from the germline V gene. The CDR3 extends over 15 amino acids. The V segment lost 5 bases and the J segment 5 bases; nucleotides outside the gene matches: 6. Written as DNA, the CDR3 is TGTGCCAGCAGTGGTCCCGGGACAGGGACCGGGGAGCTGTTTTTT. As protein: CASSGPGTGTGELFF.

Only a few counts were recorded for this clone. The chain carries TRBV28 and TRBJ1-5; 12 nucleotides align to TRBD1. Germline V gene sequence: CDR1 MDHEN, CDR2 SYDVKM. The CDR3 spans 16 residues. J was trimmed by 6 bases and V by 7 bases; bases with no gene match: 10. The CDR3 spells CASTRMGQGAAQPQHF. Written as DNA, the CDR3 is TGTGCCAGCACCAGGATGGGACAGGGGGCCGCTCAGCCCCAGCATTTT.

The gene calls are TRBV29-1 and TRBJ1-1; a weak D match, TRBD1 (6 bases). Trimming removed 1 base at V and 5 bases at J, with 14 bases between. This CDR3 is 14 amino acids long. CDR1 and CDR2 (germline): SQVTM, ANQGSEA. The DNA of the CDR3 is TGCAGCGTTGAAGCCAGGGGCGGATTTACTGAAGCTTTCTTT. It is translated as CSVEARGGFTEAFF.

This clone was detected only a few times. This chain connects TRBV24-1 to TRBJ2-2, with 7 bases aligning to TRBD1. Germline values: CDR1 KGHDR, CDR2 SFDVKD. V trimming: 5 bases; J trimming: 11 bases; junction bases outside the gene matches: 13. The CDR3 spans 15 residues. The CDR3 spells CATSVGQAFLNELFF. The CDR3 DNA reads as TGTGCCACCAGTGTCGGACAGGCTTTCTTGAATGAGCTGTTTTTT.

The rearrangement joins TRBV9 to TRBJ2-5; D may be TRBD1 (7 bases). The CDR3 has 15 amino acids. V was cut by 0 bases and J by 4 bases, with 13 bases left in between. CDR1 is SGDLS, CDR2 YYNGEE, per germline. This CDR3 reads CASSVANRGGETQYF. In DNA, the CDR3 is TGTGCCAGCAGCGTAGCGAACAGGGGAGGAGAGACCCAGTACTTC.

This sequence joins TRBV6-1 and TRBJ2-5; D is unresolved. With 2 bases removed from V and 5 bases from J, the gap between germline ends came to 3 bases. This CDR3 region has 11 residues. The germline V gene has CDR1 MNHNS and CDR2 SASEGT. Written as DNA, the CDR3 is TGTGCCAGCAGTGAACTGGAGACCCAGTACTTC. It translates to CASSELETQYF.

The chain is built from TRBV24-1 and TRBJ2-1; 11 bases fit TRBD2. Germline CDR1 is KGHDR and CDR2 is SFDVKD. This CDR3 has 17 residues. Trimming took 3 bases from V and 4 from J; bases not matched to a gene: 7. This chain's CDR3 is CATSDPGLAGRYNEQFF. CDR3 DNA sequence: TGTGCCACCAGTGATCCAGGACTAGCGGGCAGGTACAATGAGCAGTTCTTC.

The chain combines TRBV6-1 with TRBJ2-1; D gene uncertain. The V end lost 2 bases, the J end lost 4 bases, and 9 bases lay between the germline ends. This CDR3 comprises 14 residues. The V gene's germline CDR1 is MNHNS and CDR2 SASEGT. CDR3: CASSELPKYNEQFF. CDR3 DNA sequence: TGTGCCAGCAGTGAATTACCTAAATACAATGAGCAGTTCTTC.

The V gene is TRBV9, the J gene TRBJ1-3; D is possibly TRBD1 (6 bases). The CDR3 length is 14 residues. Looked up from germline, CDR1 is SGDLS and CDR2 is YYNGEE. Trimming shortened V by 7 bases and J by 0 bases, and 11 bases separated the two germline ends. The CDR3 sequence: CASQGPSSGNTIYF. CDR3 sequence (DNA): TGTGCCAGCCAGGGGCCTTCCTCTGGAAACACCATATATTTT. The whole variable domain, filled in from reference TRBV9 and TRBJ1-3, reads DSGVTQTPKHLITATGQRVTLRCSPRSGDLSVYWYQQSLDQGLQFLIQYYNGEERAKGNILERFSAQQFPDLHSELNLSSLELGDSALYFCASQGPSSGNTIYFGEGSWLTVV.